These 20 T cell receptor beta chains were sequenced from one sample in a study of blood T cell repertoires in COVID-19. The repertoire was sequenced with immunoSEQ multiplex PCR; TCRdb's copy has only in-frame clones and lacks some. The repertoire holds fewer than 300,000 clones, with around 90% as singletons. Source material: peripheral blood. The source is a person aged 18 to 30 with COVID-19, enrolled during active disease.

The chain employs TRBV7-3 and TRBJ2-2, with D possibly TRBD2 on 5 matching bases. Germline values: CDR1 SGHTA, CDR2 FQGTGA. V gave up 5 bases and J gave up 6 bases, with 10 bases separating them. The CDR3 loop spans 13 amino acids. CDR3 sequence: CASSVGLAGELFF. The CDR3 nucleotides are TGTGCCAGCAGCGTAGGACTGGCCGGGGAGCTGTTTTTT.

This clone was seen once. J is TRBJ1-1 and V is TRBV19; tentative D call: TRBD1 (6 bases). There are 17 residues in the CDR3. Germline V CDR1 and CDR2: LNHDA, SQIVND (reference sequence). V was cut by 3 bases and J by 2 bases, with 19 bases left in between. In DNA form, the CDR3 reads TGTGCCAGTAGTATTGGCGGATACTGGACAGACAACACTGAAGCTTTCTTT. Protein sequence: CASSIGGYWTDNTEAFF.

The V gene is TRBV5-6, the J gene TRBJ2-3, with D maybe TRBD1 (6 bases). The CDR3 runs to 13 residues. V lost 4 bases, J lost 4 bases, and 10 bases lay in between. In germline, CDR1 is SGHDT, CDR2 YYEEEE. DNA for the CDR3: TGTGCCAGCAGCCAGAAGGGGGCAGATACGCAGTATTTT. It encodes CASSQKGADTQYF.

This chain links TRBV5-4 with TRBJ2-7, with D unclear. Trimming removed 1 base at V and 3 bases at J, with 5 bases between. This CDR3 is built from 12 residues. Germline loops: CDR1 SGHNT, CDR2 YYREEE (reference sequence). The CDR3 spells CASSLPGYEQYF. CDR3 sequence (DNA): TGTGCCAGCAGCTTGCCCGGCTACGAGCAGTACTTC.

This clone was detected only a few times. The gene calls are TRBV27 and TRBJ2-7; no firm D call. From germline, CDR1 is MNHEY and CDR2 SMNVEV (reference sequence). The V gene lost 4 bases and the J gene lost 3 bases, with 7 bases spanning the gap. The CDR3 extends over 12 amino acids. CDR3 bases: TGTGCCAGCAGTTCTTCAGGCTACGAGCAGTACTTC. It encodes CASSSSGYEQYF.

This clone was counted a single time. The chain links TRBV6-6 to TRBJ1-4; 7 bases line up with TRBD1. Germline loops: CDR1 MNHNY, CDR2 SVGAGI (reference sequence). Germline trimming cut 6 bases from V and 0 bases from J; bases unmatched to any gene: 4. This CDR3 comprises 15 residues. The CDR3 DNA sequence: TGTGCCAGCAGACTACAGGGGACAACTAATGAAAAACTGTTTTTT. It encodes CASRLQGTTNEKLFF.

This chain links TRBV3-1 (or the pseudogene TRBV3-2) with TRBJ2-7; D might be TRBD1 (5 bases). V dropped 7 bases and J dropped 3 bases, with 7 bases sitting between them. CDR1 and CDR2 from the germline V gene are LGHDT and YNNKEL (reference sequence). The length of the CDR3 is 11 residues. CDR3 protein: CASTDSYEQYF. The CDR3, as DNA: TGTGCCAGCACCGACAGCTACGAGCAGTACTTC.

J is TRBJ2-1 and V is TRBV27; 11 nucleotides align to TRBD1. CDR3 length: 16 amino acids. V trimming: 6 bases; J trimming: 7 bases; junction bases outside the gene matches: 11. Per germline, CDR1 MNHEY and CDR2 SMNVEV (reference sequence). The CDR3 bases are TGTGCCAGCAGCCTCGGTGGGACAGGGGGGTGGAATGAGCAGTTCTTC. It encodes CASSLGGTGGWNEQFF.

The genes are TRBV19 and TRBJ1-4, with unresolved D. Trimming removed 5 bases from V and 0 bases from J, with 28 bases in between. The germline CDR1 and CDR2 sequences are LNHDA and SQIVND (reference sequence). The CDR3 loop spans 21 amino acids. The CDR3 sequence is CASSPYEPETPFKPTNEKLFF. The CDR3 DNA follows: TGTGCCAGTAGTCCCTATGAACCCGAGACACCGTTTAAGCCAACTAATGAAAAACTGTTTTTT.

J is TRBJ2-3 and V is TRBV4-3, with D possibly TRBD2 on 6 matching bases. The V and J ends lost 3 bases and 2 bases respectively, with 12 bases between them. The CDR3 length is 15 residues. Germline values: CDR1 LGHNA, CDR2 YSLEER. The CDR3 reads CASSQTGENTDTQYF. For the CDR3, the DNA is TGCGCCAGCAGCCAGACGGGGGAGAACACAGATACGCAGTATTTT.

V gene TRBV6-2 or TRBV6-3 combines with J gene TRBJ2-7; a possible D gene is TRBD1 (6 bases). Trimming stripped 4 bases from V and 4 bases from J, with 11 bases between. Germline V lookup: CDR1 MNHEY, CDR2 SVGEGT. This CDR3 has 13 amino acids. CDR3 region: CASSSDRIYEQYF. CDR3 in DNA: TGTGCCAGCAGTTCGGACAGAATATACGAGCAGTACTTC.

This sequence joins TRBV29-1 and TRBJ1-1; a weak D match, TRBD1 (5 bases). The CDR3 runs to 13 residues. CDR1 and CDR2 from the germline V gene are SQVTM and ANQGSEA. The V end was cut by 4 bases, the J end by 0 bases, with 9 bases between. This chain's CDR3 is CSVGWGMNTEAFF. CDR3 sequence (DNA): TGCAGCGTTGGCTGGGGCATGAACACTGAAGCTTTCTTT.

V is TRBV5-4 and J is TRBJ1-2, with D possibly TRBD1 on 5 matching bases. This CDR3 has 15 amino acids. Germline CDR1 reads SGHNT; CDR2 reads YYREEE (reference sequence). The V gene lost 3 bases and the J gene lost 7 bases, with 19 bases spanning the gap. Written as DNA, the CDR3 is TGTGCCAGCAGCTCCGAGGGGAGGGAGGGGCCTGGCTACACCTTC. This gives the protein CASSSEGREGPGYTF.

Comments on this clone: A read error may account for a junction end that differs from germline. V usage is TRBV7-7 and J usage is TRBJ2-1, with D possibly TRBD2 on 6 matching bases. Germline CDR1 reads SSHAT; CDR2 reads FNYEAQ (reference sequence). There are 16 residues in the CDR3. The CDR3 DNA reads as TGTGCTAGCAGCTTAAGTGCGGGGAGCTCCTACAATGAGCAGTTCTTC. Encoded protein: CASSLSAGSSYNEQFF.

V and J are TRBV5-1 and TRBJ1-1, with D perhaps TRBD1 (5 bases). Trimming left V 4 bases short and J 5 bases short, with 15 bases between. The germline V gene has CDR1 SGHRS and CDR2 YFSETQ. CDR3 length equals 14 residues. As DNA, the CDR3 is TGCGCCAGCAGCATGGACCCTTCAGGGACTGAAGCTTTCTTT. This translates into CASSMDPSGTEAFF.

V and J are TRBV7-9 and TRBJ2-7; 10 nucleotides align to TRBD1. From germline, CDR1 is SEHNR and CDR2 FQNEAQ (reference sequence). V was clipped by 5 bases and J by 2 bases; unmatched bases: 3. The CDR3 loop spans 14 amino acids. DNA for the CDR3: TGTGCCAGCAGCCCCGGGACAGGGGCCTACGAGCAGTACTTC. This gives the protein CASSPGTGAYEQYF. Looking up the rest from reference TRBV7-9 and TRBJ2-7 gives the full variable domain: DTGVSQNPRHKITKRGQNVTFRCDPISEHNRLYWYRQTLGQGPEFLTYFQNEAQLEKSRLLSDRFSAERPKGSFSTLEIQRTEQGDSAMYLCASSPGTGAYEQYFGPGTRLTVT.

This chain joins TRBV2 and TRBJ2-7; TRBD1 might be the D (6 bases). The CDR3 consists of 13 residues. V was cut by 2 bases and J by 7 bases, with 12 bases left in between. Looked up from germline, CDR1 is SNHLY and CDR2 is FYNNEI. CDR3 nucleotides: TGTGCCAGCAGTGAAAAGTTGGGGACAGAGCAGTACTTC. Protein: CASSEKLGTEQYF.

V gene TRBV24-1 combines with J gene TRBJ1-2; no clear D. The CDR3 covers 12 residues. Germline loops: CDR1 KGHDR, CDR2 SFDVKD. Trimming removed 4 bases at V and 9 bases at J, with 11 bases between. The DNA of the CDR3 is TGTGCCACCAGTGACGGGTCGGTTCGCTACACCTTC. This codes for CATSDGSVRYTF.

The chain employs TRBV5-1 and TRBJ1-4; a possible D gene is TRBD1 (5 bases). This CDR3 has 14 residues. From germline, CDR1 is SGHRS and CDR2 YFSETQ. The V end was cut by 0 bases, the J end by 10 bases, with 13 bases between. CDR3 residues: CASSLVPGWGKLFF. The CDR3 coding sequence is TGCGCCAGCAGCTTGGTACCAGGGTGGGGAAAACTGTTTTTT.

The chain uses TRBV5-1 and TRBJ2-3; 13 nucleotides agree with TRBD2. Germline V gene sequence: CDR1 SGHRS, CDR2 YFSETQ. This CDR3 has 16 amino acids. After removal of 4 bases from V and 2 bases from J, the junction contained 4 bases not matched to a gene. The DNA for the CDR3 is TGCGCCAGCAGCGGCGGGACTAGCGGGGACACAGATACGCAGTATTTT. As protein: CASSGGTSGDTDTQYF.